The 26 T cell receptor beta chains reported below all come from one sample, sequenced in a study of cytomegalovirus exposure and HLA in healthy donors. PCR primers comprised 60 Vbeta and 13 Jbeta primers. TCRdb's copy holds only in-frame clones and misses some; the assay was immunoSEQ multiplex PCR. Among under 95,000 clones listed, 60% to 85% were seen once. Sequencing input: PBMCs. The receptors were sampled from a male donor in good health and CMV-seronegative.

The chain recombines TRBV5-1 with TRBJ1-1, with D perhaps matching TRBD1 (6 bases). The CDR3 loop spans 14 amino acids. Trimming removed 4 bases at V and 1 base at J, with 11 bases between. From germline, CDR1 is SGHRS and CDR2 YFSETQ. CDR3 loop: CASSADRRNTEAFF. CDR3 nucleotide sequence: TGCGCCAGCAGCGCGGACAGAAGGAACACTGAAGCTTTCTTT.

The genes are TRBV7-2 and TRBJ1-4, with 9 bases that match TRBD1. V was clipped by 4 bases and J by 12 bases; unmatched bases: 12. Germline CDR1 and CDR2: SGHTA and FQGNSA. This CDR3 is built from 15 residues. This chain's CDR3 is CASSWTGTGMGELFF. CDR3 nucleotides: TGTGCCAGCAGCTGGACCGGGACAGGGATGGGGGAACTGTTTTTT.

This clone was detected a few times. V and J are TRBV29-1 and TRBJ2-7; TRBD1 matches at 9 bases. Trimming at V came to 0 bases and at J to 5 bases, leaving 5 bases not matched to a gene. The germline V gene encodes CDR1 SQVTM and CDR2 ANQGSEA. The CDR3 consists of 14 residues. CDR3 residues: CSVEDRDRVDEQYF. In DNA form, the CDR3 reads TGCAGCGTTGAAGATCGGGACAGGGTCGACGAGCAGTACTTC.

On this clone: Germline is not matched at one junction end, which may reflect a read error. The rearrangement links TRBV5-8 to TRBJ1-5; perhaps TRBD1 as D (5 bases). In germline, CDR1 is SGHTS, CDR2 YDEGEE. CDR3 size: 13 residues. The CDR3 is CASSLARDQPQNF. CDR3 coding DNA: TGTGCCAGCAGCTTGGCCAGGGATCAGCCCCAGAATTTT.

Only one count was recorded for this clone. The chain combines TRBV9 with TRBJ2-3, with 8 bases lining up with TRBD1. The CDR3 consists of 14 residues. V lost 3 bases to trimming and J lost 5 bases; unmatched junction nucleotides: 5. CDR1 is SGDLS, CDR2 YYNGEE, per germline. CDR3 in DNA: TGTGCCAGCAGCGGCGGCAGGGGGCGAGATACGCAGTATTTT. Translating gives CASSGGRGRDTQYF.

CDR3 amino acids: CASSRVGGADTQYF. The DNA for the CDR3 is TGTGCCAGCAGCCGAGTGGGCGGGGCCGATACGCAGTATTTT. The chain uses TRBV5-4 and TRBJ2-3, with D perhaps matching TRBD2 (6 bases). The CDR3 is 14 amino acids. Germline-derived CDR1 and CDR2 are SGHNT and YYREEE (reference sequence). V lost 4 bases and J lost 6, with 15 bases in between.

The table lists this clone with a count of one. The chain links TRBV5-1 to TRBJ2-2; D not certain. Trimming removed 1 base at V and 2 bases at J, with 6 bases between. The V gene's germline CDR1 is SGHRS and CDR2 YFSETQ. This CDR3 region has 14 residues. The CDR3 coding sequence is TGCGCCAGCAGCTTGACAGTTAACACCGGGGAGCTGTTTTTT. Translating it yields CASSLTVNTGELFF.

The chain couples TRBV4-3 to TRBJ1-1, with 7 bases that match TRBD1. The CDR3 sequence is 16 residues long. With V trimmed by 0 bases and J by 1 base, 5 bases remained unmatched. The germline V gene encodes CDR1 LGHNA and CDR2 YSLEER. The CDR3 loop is CASSQDTGVRNTEAFF. The CDR3 DNA reads as TGCGCCAGCAGCCAAGATACAGGGGTTCGGAACACTGAAGCTTTCTTT.

The rearrangement links TRBV30 to TRBJ2-2; 9 nucleotides line up with TRBD2. The germline CDR1 and CDR2 sequences are GTSNPN and SVGIG (reference sequence). This CDR3 comprises 18 residues. The V gene end was trimmed by 3 bases and the J gene end by 4 bases; junction bases not matched to a gene: 15. CDR3 sequence reads: CAWRPFSGSFDSTGELFF. The CDR3 DNA is TGTGCCTGGAGACCCTTTAGCGGGAGTTTTGATAGCACCGGGGAGCTGTTTTTT.

The chain links TRBV9 to TRBJ1-1; 7 bases map to TRBD1. Per germline, CDR1 SGDLS and CDR2 YYNGEE. V trimming: 4 bases; J trimming: 10 bases; junction bases outside the gene matches: 22. The CDR3 covers 17 residues. The CDR3 bases are TGTGCCAGCAGCCCGCGGGACAGAGCATATTTTGAGGTTGGAGCTTTCTTT. This translates into CASSPRDRAYFEVGAFF.

V is TRBV6-1 and J is TRBJ1-4; TRBD1 agrees at 7 bases. The CDR3 length is 13 residues. CDR1 is MNHNS, CDR2 SASEGT, per germline. V dropped 4 bases and J dropped 10; count of bases not matched to a gene: 6. The chain's CDR3 is CASSGQGSVKLFF. CDR3 DNA sequence: TGTGCCAGCAGTGGACAGGGTTCCGTAAAACTGTTTTTT.

This chain joins TRBV6-6 and TRBJ1-2; D is unclear. There are 16 residues in the CDR3. V gave up 2 bases and J gave up 5 bases, with 18 bases separating them. Germline V gene lookup returns CDR1 MNHNY and CDR2 SVGAGI (reference sequence). The chain's CDR3 is CASSYGGRPGDYGYTF. The CDR3 DNA reads as TGTGCCAGCAGTTACGGAGGAAGGCCCGGGGATTATGGCTACACCTTC.

The chain has TRBV5-5 and TRBJ2-7, with D maybe TRBD2 (6 bases). The CDR3 is 15 residues long. The germline V and J ends were trimmed by 1 base and 6 bases, with 17 bases remaining between them. Germline CDR1 is SGHKS and CDR2 is YYEKEE (reference sequence). The chain's CDR3 is CASSLPGRGVGEQYF. The CDR3 DNA reads as TGTGCCAGCAGCTTGCCAGGGCGGGGAGTGGGCGAGCAGTACTTC.

This sequence joins TRBV6-1 and TRBJ1-1; TRBD1 aligns across 9 bases. Germline trimming cut 5 bases from V and 5 bases from J; bases unmatched to any gene: 6. CDR1 and CDR2 (germline): MNHNS, SASEGT. This CDR3 region has 14 residues. CDR3 sequence (DNA): TGTGCCAGCAGTATTGCCGGGACAGGGACTGAAGCTTTCTTT. Its translation: CASSIAGTGTEAFF.

This clone showed up just a few times. This rearrangement joins TRBV6-6 to TRBJ1-1; possibly TRBD1 for D (5 bases). V lost 7 bases and J 6 bases, leaving 18 bases between the germline ends. There are 14 residues in the CDR3. Looked up from germline, CDR1 is MNHNY and CDR2 is SVGAGI (reference sequence). CDR3 DNA: TGTGCCAGCACCCGAACTGAGGGGAGGTCTGAAGCTTTCTTT. It translates to CASTRTEGRSEAFF.

This chain connects TRBV5-1 to TRBJ1-4, with D maybe TRBD1 (6 bases). This CDR3 is 14 amino acids long. Germline CDR1 reads SGHRS; CDR2 reads YFSETQ. Trimming stripped 4 bases from V and 2 bases from J, with 9 bases between. The CDR3, as DNA: TGCGCCAGCAGCGAACAGGGCACTAATGAAAAACTGTTTTTT. As protein: CASSEQGTNEKLFF.

This chain links TRBV5-1 with TRBJ2-7; perhaps TRBD2 as D (6 bases). This CDR3 comprises 15 residues. Germline V gives CDR1 SGHRS, CDR2 YFSETQ. Trimming took off 4 bases at V and 3 bases at J, with 17 bases between the two ends. CDR3 amino acids: CASSLGGSGNYEQYF. CDR3 DNA sequence: TGCGCCAGCAGCCTCGGGGGATCAGGGAACTACGAGCAGTACTTC.

This clone has just a few counts. The CDR3 sequence: CASSVSSGANVLTF. CDR3 in DNA: TGTGCCAGCAGCGTGAGCTCTGGGGCCAACGTCCTGACTTTC. The chain couples TRBV9 to TRBJ2-6; D is undetermined. Germline CDR1 and CDR2: SGDLS and YYNGEE. CDR3 length: 14 amino acids. Trimming stripped 2 bases from V and 0 bases from J, with 3 bases between.

V is TRBV28 and J is TRBJ2-5; D perhaps matches TRBD1 (6 bases). TRBJ2-7 explains the end of the DNA better; the J call may be wrong. Germline values: CDR1 MDHEN, CDR2 SYDVKM. The CDR3 consists of 14 residues. The CDR3 here is CASSFSGATYEQYF. In DNA form, the CDR3 reads TGTGCCAGCAGTTTTTCAGGGGCTACCTACGAGCAGTACTTC.

The chain combines TRBV21-1 with TRBJ2-1; no DNA check was done on the table's D call, TRBD2. TRBV21-1 is a listed pseudogene. This CDR3 is built from 16 residues. Here the CDR3 DNA reads TGTGCCAGCAGCAAAGTGTCTAGCGGGACAAACAATGAGCAGTTCTTC. It encodes CASSKVSSGTNNEQFF.

V gene TRBV5-8 combines with J gene TRBJ1-5; 10 bases align to TRBD1. The trim removed 3 bases at V and 0 bases at J, leaving 9 bases unmatched. This CDR3 spans 18 amino acids. Germline V CDR1 and CDR2: SGHTS, YDEGEE. The CDR3 spells CASSWGTGAGFSNQPQHF. CDR3 nucleotide sequence: TGTGCCAGCAGCTGGGGGACAGGGGCAGGGTTTAGCAATCAGCCCCAGCATTTT. Variable domain in full (rest from reference TRBV5-8 and TRBJ1-5): EAGVTQSPTHLIKTRGQQATLRCSPISGHTSVYWYQQALGLGLQFLLWYDEGEERNRGNFPPRFSGRQFPNYSSELNVNALELEDSALYLCASSWGTGAGFSNQPQHFGDGTRLSIL.

The rearrangement joins TRBV19 to TRBJ2-2; 7 nucleotides match TRBD1. J was trimmed by 6 bases and V by 7 bases; bases with no gene match: 5. CDR1 and CDR2 (germline): LNHDA, SQIVND (reference sequence). The CDR3 is made up of 13 amino acids. The CDR3 loop reads CASKTGSAGELFF. CDR3 nucleotide sequence: TGTGCCAGTAAGACAGGGTCAGCCGGGGAGCTGTTTTTT. Supplemented by reference TRBV19 and TRBJ2-2, the full variable domain reads DGGITQSPKYLFRKEGQNVTLSCEQNLNHDAMYWYRQDPGQGLRLIYYSQIVNDFQKGDIAEGYSVSREKKESFPLTVTSAQKNPTAFYLCASKTGSAGELFFGEGSRLTVL.

J is TRBJ2-1 and V is TRBV4-1, with 10 bases that match TRBD1. The CDR3 loop spans 17 amino acids. CDR1 and CDR2 from the germline V gene are MGHRA and YSYEKL. V was pared by 3 bases and J by 4 bases, with 9 bases of the junction left unmatched. The CDR3 reads CASSQTFPGQGYNEQFF. CDR3 bases: TGCGCCAGCAGCCAGACCTTCCCGGGACAGGGGTACAATGAGCAGTTCTTC.

This rearrangement joins TRBV6-5 to TRBJ1-1, with unresolved D. The germline V and J ends were trimmed by 0 bases and 1 base, with 9 bases remaining between them. This CDR3 has 15 amino acids. Germline values: CDR1 MNHEY, CDR2 SVGAGI. The CDR3 DNA sequence: TGTGCCAGCAGTTACTCGGGGAGGCCGAACACTGAAGCTTTCTTT. Its protein product is CASSYSGRPNTEAFF.

The chain is built from TRBV4-1 and TRBJ2-1, with 8 bases that match TRBD2. Per germline, CDR1 MGHRA and CDR2 YSYEKL. Germline trimming cut 2 bases from V and 4 bases from J; bases unmatched to any gene: 4. This CDR3 spans 15 amino acids. The CDR3 protein is CASSQSGGSYNEQFF. The CDR3 coding sequence is TGCGCCAGCAGCCAAAGCGGGGGTTCATACAATGAGCAGTTCTTC.

This clone turned up a few times. The rearrangement links TRBV5-4 to TRBJ1-1; unclear D gene. V dropped 2 bases and J dropped 4 bases, with 6 bases sitting between them. The CDR3 runs to 12 residues. Per the germline V gene, CDR1 is SGHNT and CDR2 is YYREEE (reference sequence). The DNA of the CDR3 is TGTGCCAGCAGCTTAGAGGGCACTGAAGCTTTCTTT. Protein: CASSLEGTEAFF.